This TCR beta chain derives from a study of shared clonotypes between healthy human individuals. Study-level points and caveats: The study sampled only blood, and tissue repertoires likely differ. At large depth, rarefaction still showed sorted-subset sequencing to be incomplete.

Method: immunoSEQ multiplex PCR; TCRdb's copy keeps in-frame clones and lacks some. The repertoire consists of some 2 million clones, with 85% to 95% occurring once and the leading ten covering roughly 1.2%. Details on this clone: Its antigen remains unknown.

Germline CDR1 SGHNT, CDR2 YENEEA. Trimming removed 6 bases from V and 1 base from J; junction bases left unmatched: 15. This CDR3 contains 18 residues. Naivety among CD8 cells was defined by CD45RO negativity and positive CCR7 selection, thereby excluding terminally differentiated effector memory CD45RA+ cells. Adult Caucasians living in Nashville, Tennessee made up all of the donors. V gene TRBV11-3 combines with J gene TRBJ1-1; 9 nucleotides line up with TRBD1. The TCR sequence derives from a man between 18 and 35 years old in good health. Input material: naive CD8+ T cells sorted from blood. CDR3 nucleotide sequence: TGTGCCAGCAGGTTTGTCCCGGGACAGGGTTCACCGAACACTGAAGCTTTCTTT. This sequence encodes CASRFVPGQGSPNTEAFF.